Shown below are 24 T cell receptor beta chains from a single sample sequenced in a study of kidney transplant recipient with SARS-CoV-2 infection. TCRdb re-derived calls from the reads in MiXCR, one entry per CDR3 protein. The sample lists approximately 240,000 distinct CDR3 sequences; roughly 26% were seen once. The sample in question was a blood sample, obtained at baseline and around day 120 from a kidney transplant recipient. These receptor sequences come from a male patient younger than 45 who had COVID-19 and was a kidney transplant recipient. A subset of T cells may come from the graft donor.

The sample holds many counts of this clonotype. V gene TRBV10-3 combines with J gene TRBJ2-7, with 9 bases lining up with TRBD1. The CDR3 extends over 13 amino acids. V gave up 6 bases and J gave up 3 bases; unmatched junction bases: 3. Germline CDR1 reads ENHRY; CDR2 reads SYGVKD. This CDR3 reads CAIRGTGRYEQYF. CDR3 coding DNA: TGTGCCATCAGGGGGACAGGGCGCTACGAGCAGTACTTC.

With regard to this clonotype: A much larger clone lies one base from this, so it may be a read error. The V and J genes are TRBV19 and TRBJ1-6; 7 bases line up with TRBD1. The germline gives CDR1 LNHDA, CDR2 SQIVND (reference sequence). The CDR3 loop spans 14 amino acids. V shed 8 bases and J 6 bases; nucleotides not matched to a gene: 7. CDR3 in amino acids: CASRNQGGNSPLHF. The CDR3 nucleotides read TGTGCCAGTCGAAACCAGGGGGGTAATTCACCCCTCCACTTT.

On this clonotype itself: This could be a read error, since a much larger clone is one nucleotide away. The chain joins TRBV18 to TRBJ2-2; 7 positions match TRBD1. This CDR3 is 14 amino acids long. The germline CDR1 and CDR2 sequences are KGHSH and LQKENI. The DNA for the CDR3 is TGTGCCAGCTCCCCGACAGGGCTCCCCGGGGAGATGTTTTTT. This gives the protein CASSPTGLPGEMFF. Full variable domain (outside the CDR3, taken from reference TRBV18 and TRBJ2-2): NAGVMQNPRHLVRRRGQEARLRCSPMKGHSHVYWYRQLPEEGLKFMVYLQKENIIDESGMPKERFSAEFPKEGPSILRIQQVVRGDSAAYFCASSPTGLPGEMFFGEGSRLTVL.

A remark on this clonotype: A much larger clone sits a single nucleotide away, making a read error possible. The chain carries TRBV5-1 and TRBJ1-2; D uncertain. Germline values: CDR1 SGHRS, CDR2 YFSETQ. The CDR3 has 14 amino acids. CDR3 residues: CANSSEPTGYGYTF. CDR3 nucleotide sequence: TGCGCCAACAGCTCGGAGCCGACGGGCTATGGCTACACCTTC.

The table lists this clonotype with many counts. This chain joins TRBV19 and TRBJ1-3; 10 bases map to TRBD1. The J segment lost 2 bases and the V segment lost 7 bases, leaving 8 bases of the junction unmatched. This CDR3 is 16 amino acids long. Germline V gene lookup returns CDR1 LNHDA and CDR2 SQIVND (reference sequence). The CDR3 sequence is CASTPGQGQAGNTIYF. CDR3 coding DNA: TGTGCCAGTACTCCGGGACAGGGGCAGGCTGGAAACACCATATATTTT. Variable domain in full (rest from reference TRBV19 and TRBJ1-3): DGGITQSPKYLFRKEGQNVTLSCEQNLNHDAMYWYRQDPGQGLRLIYYSQIVNDFQKGDIAEGYSVSREKKESFPLTVTSAQKNPTAFYLCASTPGQGQAGNTIYFGEGSWLTVV.

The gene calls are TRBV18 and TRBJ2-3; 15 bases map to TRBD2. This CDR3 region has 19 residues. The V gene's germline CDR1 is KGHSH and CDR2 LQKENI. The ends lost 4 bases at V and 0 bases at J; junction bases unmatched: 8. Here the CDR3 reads CASSQSRTSGRGSTDTQYF. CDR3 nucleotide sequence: TGTGCCAGCTCACAATCACGGACTAGCGGGAGGGGGAGCACAGATACGCAGTATTTT.

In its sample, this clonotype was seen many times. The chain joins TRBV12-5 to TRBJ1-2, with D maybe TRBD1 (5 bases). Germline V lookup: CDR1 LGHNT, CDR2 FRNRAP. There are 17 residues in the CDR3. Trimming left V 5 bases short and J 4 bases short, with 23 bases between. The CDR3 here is CASGEKALQGKTYGYTF. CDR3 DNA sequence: TGTGCTAGTGGTGAGAAAGCTTTGCAGGGAAAGACCTATGGCTACACCTTC.

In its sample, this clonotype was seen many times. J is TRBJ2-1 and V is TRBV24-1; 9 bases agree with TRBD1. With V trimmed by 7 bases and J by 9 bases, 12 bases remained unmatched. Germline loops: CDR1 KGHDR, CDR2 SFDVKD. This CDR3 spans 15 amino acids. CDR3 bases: TGTGCCACCAGCGACAACAGGGGGCTGTCGGGTGAGCAGTTCTTC. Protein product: CATSDNRGLSGEQFF.

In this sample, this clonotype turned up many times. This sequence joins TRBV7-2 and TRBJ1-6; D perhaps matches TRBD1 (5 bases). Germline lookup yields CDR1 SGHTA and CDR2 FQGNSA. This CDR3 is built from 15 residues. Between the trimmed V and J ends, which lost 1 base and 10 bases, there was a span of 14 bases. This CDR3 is CASSLVGGVNSPLHF. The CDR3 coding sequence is TGTGCCAGCAGCTTAGTAGGAGGGGTTAACTCACCCCTCCACTTT.

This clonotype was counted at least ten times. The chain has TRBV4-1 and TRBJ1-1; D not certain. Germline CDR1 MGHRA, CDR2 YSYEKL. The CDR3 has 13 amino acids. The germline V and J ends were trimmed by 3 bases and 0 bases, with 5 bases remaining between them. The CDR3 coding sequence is TGCGCCAGCAGCCACGATGTGAACACTGAAGCTTTCTTT. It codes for CASSHDVNTEAFF.

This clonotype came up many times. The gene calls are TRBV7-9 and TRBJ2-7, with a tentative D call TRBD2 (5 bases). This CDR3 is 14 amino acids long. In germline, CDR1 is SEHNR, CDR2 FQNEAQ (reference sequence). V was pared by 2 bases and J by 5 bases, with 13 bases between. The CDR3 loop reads CASSLSWELDEQYF. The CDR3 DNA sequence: TGTGCCAGCAGCTTAAGTTGGGAGCTTGACGAGCAGTACTTC. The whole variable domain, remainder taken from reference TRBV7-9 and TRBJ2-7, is DTGVSQNPRHKITKRGQNVTFRCDPISEHNRLYWYRQTLGQGPEFLTYFQNEAQLEKSRLLSDRFSAERPKGSFSTLEIQRTEQGDSAMYLCASSLSWELDEQYFGPGTRLTVT.

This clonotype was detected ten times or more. The CDR3 DNA is TGTGCCAGCAGTTTAAGGGCGGCGTTCAGTGAGCAGTTCTTC. Its translation is CASSLRAAFSEQFF. The V and J genes are TRBV28 and TRBJ2-1; D unresolved. Germline loops: CDR1 MDHEN, CDR2 SYDVKM. The CDR3 runs to 14 residues. V was cut by 2 bases and J by 9 bases, with 14 bases left in between. Based on the CDR3 plus reference TRBV28 and TRBJ2-1, the full variable domain is DVKVTQSSRYLVKRTGEKVFLECVQDMDHENMFWYRQDPGLGLRLIYFSYDVKMKEKGDIPEGYSVSREKKERFSLILESASTNQTSMYLCASSLRAAFSEQFFGPGTRLTVL.

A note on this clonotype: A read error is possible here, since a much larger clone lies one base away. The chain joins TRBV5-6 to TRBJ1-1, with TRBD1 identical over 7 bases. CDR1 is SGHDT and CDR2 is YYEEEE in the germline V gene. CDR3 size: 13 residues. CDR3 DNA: TGTGCCAACAGCACGACAGGGATCACTGAAGCTTTCTTT. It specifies CANSTTGITEAFF. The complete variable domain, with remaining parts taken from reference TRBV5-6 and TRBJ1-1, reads DAGVTQSPTHLIKTRGQQVTLRCSPKSGHDTVSWYQQALGQGPQFIFQYYEEEERQRGNFPDRFSGHQFPNYSSELNVNALLLGDSALYLCANSTTGITEAFFGQGTRLTVV.

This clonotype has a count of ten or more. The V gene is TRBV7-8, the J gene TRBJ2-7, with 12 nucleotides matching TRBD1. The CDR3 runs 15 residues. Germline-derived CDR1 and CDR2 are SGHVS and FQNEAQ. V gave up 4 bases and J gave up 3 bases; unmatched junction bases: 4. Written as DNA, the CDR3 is TGTGCCAGCAGCTCTGGGACAGGGGGCTACTACGAGCAGTACTTC. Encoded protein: CASSSGTGGYYEQYF.

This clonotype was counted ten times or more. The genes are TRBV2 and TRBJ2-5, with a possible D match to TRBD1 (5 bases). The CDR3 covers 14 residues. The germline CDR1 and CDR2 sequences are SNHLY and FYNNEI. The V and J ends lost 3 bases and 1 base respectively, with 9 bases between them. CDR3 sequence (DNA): TGTGCCAGCAGTGACAGGGTGGGCCAAGAGACCCAGTACTTC. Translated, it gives CASSDRVGQETQYF.

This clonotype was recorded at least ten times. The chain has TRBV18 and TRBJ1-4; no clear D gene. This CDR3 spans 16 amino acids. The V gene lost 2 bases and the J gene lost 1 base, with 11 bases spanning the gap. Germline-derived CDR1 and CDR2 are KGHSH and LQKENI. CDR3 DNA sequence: TGTGCCAGCTCACCAGTTCGTACGGGAACTAATGAAAAACTGTTTTTT. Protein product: CASSPVRTGTNEKLFF.

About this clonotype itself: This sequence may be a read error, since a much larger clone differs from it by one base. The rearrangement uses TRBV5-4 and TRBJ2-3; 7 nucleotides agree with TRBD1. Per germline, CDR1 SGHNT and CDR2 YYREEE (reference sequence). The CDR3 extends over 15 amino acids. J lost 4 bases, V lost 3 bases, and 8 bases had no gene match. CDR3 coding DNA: TGTGCCAGCAGCTACCGGGACAGCGGCGCAGATACGCAGTATTTT. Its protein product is CASSYRDSGADTQYF.

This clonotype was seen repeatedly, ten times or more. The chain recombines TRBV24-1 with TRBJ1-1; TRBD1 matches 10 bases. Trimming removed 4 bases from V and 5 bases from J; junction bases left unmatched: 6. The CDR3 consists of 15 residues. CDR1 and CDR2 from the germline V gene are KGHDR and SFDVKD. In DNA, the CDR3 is TGTGCCACCAGTGACCGGACAGGGGGAAGTACTGAAGCTTTCTTT. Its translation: CATSDRTGGSTEAFF.

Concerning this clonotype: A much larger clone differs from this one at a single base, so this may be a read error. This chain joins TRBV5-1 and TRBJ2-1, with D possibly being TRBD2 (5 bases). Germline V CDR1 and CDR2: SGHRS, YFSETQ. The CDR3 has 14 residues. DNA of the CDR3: TGCGCCAGCAGCTTTACGGACTTTGCCTACGAGCGGTACTTC. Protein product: CASSFTDFAYERYF.

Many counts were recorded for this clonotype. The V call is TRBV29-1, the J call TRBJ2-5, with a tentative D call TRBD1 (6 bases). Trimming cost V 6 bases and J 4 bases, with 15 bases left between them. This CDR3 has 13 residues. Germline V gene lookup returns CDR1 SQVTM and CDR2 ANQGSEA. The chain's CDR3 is CSVTPGAGETQYF. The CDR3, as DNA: TGCAGCGTCACCCCAGGGGCGGGAGAGACCCAGTACTTC.

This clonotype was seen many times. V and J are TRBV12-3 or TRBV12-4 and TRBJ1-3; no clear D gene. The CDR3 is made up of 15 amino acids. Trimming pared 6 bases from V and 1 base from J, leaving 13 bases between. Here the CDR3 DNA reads TGTGCCAGCAGCCCCCAAAGGAGTTCTGGAAACACCATATATTTT. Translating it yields CASSPQRSSGNTIYF.

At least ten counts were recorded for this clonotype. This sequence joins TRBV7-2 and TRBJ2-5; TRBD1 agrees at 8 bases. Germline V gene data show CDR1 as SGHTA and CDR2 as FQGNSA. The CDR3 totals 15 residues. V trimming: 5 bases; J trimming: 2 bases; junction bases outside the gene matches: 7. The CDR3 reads CASSPGGQAQETQYF. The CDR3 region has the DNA TGTGCCAGCAGCCCCGGGGGACAGGCTCAAGAGACCCAGTACTTC.

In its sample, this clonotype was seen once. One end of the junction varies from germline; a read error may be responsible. In DNA form, the CDR3 reads TGTGCCGGCAGCTTGGGGGGGGCCACGGACTATGGCTACACCTTC. Its protein is CAGSLGGATDYGYTF. The chain couples TRBV5-4 to TRBJ1-2, with D tentatively TRBD1 (6 bases). The CDR3 sequence is 15 residues long. The germline V gene encodes CDR1 SGHNT and CDR2 YYREEE (reference sequence).

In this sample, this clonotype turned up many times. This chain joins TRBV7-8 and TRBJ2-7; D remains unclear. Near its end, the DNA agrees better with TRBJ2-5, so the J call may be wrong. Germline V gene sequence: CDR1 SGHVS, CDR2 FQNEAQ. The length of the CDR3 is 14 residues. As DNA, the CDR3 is TGTGCCAGCAGCTTAGCGGGCAGTGTGGAGACCCAGTACTTC. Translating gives CASSLAGSVETQYF.